Following are 5 T cell receptor beta chains from one sample sequenced in a study of shared clonotypes between healthy human individuals. Produced via immunoSEQ multiplex PCR; TCRdb's table is partial and in-frame only. The sample consists of nearly 750,000 clones, around 70% of them appearing once. Material: memory CD4+ T cells sorted from blood. Subset specified: CD45RA-negative fraction. These receptors originate from a woman aged 25 to 39 in good health.

The CDR3 is CASSWVGAFQETQYF. The CDR3 DNA is TGCGCCAGCAGCTGGGTGGGGGCCTTCCAAGAGACCCAGTACTTC. The chain combines TRBV5-1 with TRBJ2-5, with D maybe TRBD1 (6 bases). Germline V gene data show CDR1 as SGHRS and CDR2 as YFSETQ. V was clipped by 3 bases and J by 1 base, with 13 bases between them. This CDR3 comprises 15 residues.

The chain combines TRBV7-6 with TRBJ1-4; unclear D gene. Germline lookup yields CDR1 SGHVS and CDR2 FNYEAQ. The CDR3 contains 15 residues. Trimming stripped 5 bases from V and 3 bases from J, with 13 bases between. CDR3 region: CASSVAGTANEKLFF. The CDR3 bases are TGTGCCAGCAGCGTGGCCGGAACGGCTAATGAAAAACTGTTTTTT. Full variable domain (rest looked up from reference TRBV7-6 and TRBJ1-4): GAGVSQSPRYKVTKRGQDVALRCDPISGHVSLYWYRQALGQGPEFLTYFNYEAQQDKSGLPNDRFSAERPEGSISTLTIQRTEQRDSAMYRCASSVAGTANEKLFFGSGTQLSVL.

This clone has just one count. The V call is TRBV19, the J call TRBJ2-3; 10 positions agree with TRBD1. In germline, CDR1 is LNHDA, CDR2 SQIVND (reference sequence). Losses at the gene ends were 4 bases for V and 2 bases for J; bases not matched to a gene: 3. The CDR3 is made up of 15 amino acids. DNA of the CDR3: TGTGCCAGTAGTACGGGACAGGGGCTCACAGATACGCAGTATTTT. Translation gives CASSTGQGLTDTQYF.

This clone was seen a few times. The rearrangement uses TRBV10-3 and TRBJ1-4, with D possibly TRBD1 on 6 matching bases. The germline V and J ends were trimmed by 8 bases and 3 bases, with 13 bases remaining between them. CDR1 and CDR2 from the germline V gene are ENHRY and SYGVKD. CDR3 size: 14 residues. The CDR3, as DNA: TGTGCCATCTCTCCGGGGGCGTCTAATGAAAAACTGTTTTTT. It encodes CAISPGASNEKLFF.

The chain is built from TRBV19 and TRBJ1-2, with D tentatively TRBD1 (5 bases). CDR3 size: 14 residues. V shed 4 bases and J shed 8 bases, with 17 bases lying between them. Germline V lookup: CDR1 LNHDA, CDR2 SQIVND (reference sequence). This CDR3 is CASSTLTGPGGYTF. As DNA, the CDR3 is TGTGCCAGTAGTACTCTCACAGGTCCTGGAGGCTACACCTTC.